These 27 T cell receptor beta chains were sequenced from one sample in a study of cytomegalovirus exposure and HLA in healthy donors. Clones were sequenced by immunoSEQ multiplex PCR, and TCRdb holds only the in-frame ones, with some missing. The sample yields 100,000 to 150,000 clones, almost 90% seen once. Sequencing was done on a sample of PBMCs. The receptors originated from a man in his thirties or forties in good health and CMV-seronegative.

This chain connects TRBV13 to TRBJ2-7, with 13 bases fitting TRBD2. V lost 6 bases, J lost 6 bases, and 14 bases stayed unmatched. The length of the CDR3 is 17 residues. Germline loops: CDR1 PRHDT, CDR2 FYEKMQ (reference sequence). The CDR3 protein is CASRRSGLAGVLGEQYF. The CDR3 nucleotides are TGTGCCAGCAGGCGGAGCGGACTAGCGGGAGTTTTAGGCGAGCAGTACTTC.

V usage is TRBV6-6 and J usage is TRBJ1-5; TRBD1 might be the D (5 bases). This CDR3 has 12 residues. Germline V gene sequence: CDR1 MNHNY, CDR2 SVGAGI (reference sequence). Trimming left V 2 bases short and J 10 bases short, with 9 bases between. The CDR3 DNA is TGTGCCAGCAGTTACCTGGGGGGACCCCAGCATTTT. Amino acids: CASSYLGGPQHF.

V usage is TRBV5-4 and J usage is TRBJ1-3; 10 nucleotides match TRBD1. V dropped 4 bases and J dropped 4; count of bases not matched to a gene: 8. The CDR3 length is 16 residues. Germline V gene sequence: CDR1 SGHNT, CDR2 YYREEE (reference sequence). The DNA for the CDR3 is TGTGCCAGCAGCGATGGGGACAGGGGTAGGGGAAACACCATATATTTT. This codes for CASSDGDRGRGNTIYF.

The chain joins TRBV4-1 to TRBJ2-5, with D perhaps matching TRBD1 (5 bases). V was trimmed by 0 bases and J by 5 bases, leaving 10 bases between them. The CDR3 runs 14 residues. The germline gives CDR1 MGHRA, CDR2 YSYEKL. This CDR3 reads CASSQEQGWETQYF. CDR3 sequence (DNA): TGCGCCAGCAGCCAAGAGCAGGGTTGGGAGACCCAGTACTTC.

The V call is TRBV5-1, the J call TRBJ2-1; the D gene is possibly TRBD2 (6 bases). Trimming left V 0 bases short and J 6 bases short, with 13 bases between. CDR1 and CDR2 (germline): SGHRS, YFSETQ. The CDR3 length is 15 residues. The CDR3 sequence: CASSLGASVVNEQFF. CDR3 DNA: TGCGCCAGCAGCTTGGGAGCTAGCGTGGTCAATGAGCAGTTCTTC.

J is TRBJ1-5 and V is TRBV25-1, with D possibly being TRBD1 (5 bases). Germline values: CDR1 MGHDK, CDR2 SYGVNS. V gave up 2 bases and J gave up 0 bases, with 14 bases separating them. This CDR3 has 17 amino acids. The CDR3 here is CASSEQGGGPSNQPQHF. The CDR3 DNA is TGTGCCAGCAGTGAACAGGGTGGCGGTCCTAGCAATCAGCCCCAGCATTTT.

This chain links TRBV27 with TRBJ2-1, with a possible D match to TRBD2 (5 bases). Trimming removed 7 bases from V and 0 bases from J, with 16 bases in between. The germline V gene has CDR1 MNHEY and CDR2 SMNVEV (reference sequence). This CDR3 spans 16 amino acids. The CDR3 loop is CASIRTSSSSYNEQFF. The CDR3 DNA sequence: TGTGCCAGCATCCGGACTTCATCGTCCTCCTACAATGAGCAGTTCTTC.

In regard to this clone: One end of the junction fails to match germline, which may point to a read error. The chain uses TRBV7-9 and TRBJ2-3, with D unresolved. The CDR3 has 15 amino acids. Per the germline V gene, CDR1 is SEHNR and CDR2 is FQNEAQ (reference sequence). The CDR3: CASSIALTSTDTQYF. In DNA, the CDR3 is TGTGCCAGCAGCATAGCTCTAACTAGCACAGATACGCAGTATTTT.

The rearrangement joins TRBV6-5 to TRBJ2-7; D uncertain. This CDR3 contains 11 residues. Trimming shortened V by 2 bases and J by 6 bases, and 5 bases separated the two germline ends. Germline V CDR1 and CDR2: MNHEY, SVGAGI. CDR3 sequence (DNA): TGTGCCAGCAGTTACCAGCGCGAGCAGTACTTC. Amino acids: CASSYQREQYF.

The chain carries TRBV6-1 and TRBJ2-7; possibly TRBD2 for D (6 bases). This CDR3 spans 15 amino acids. V gave up 2 bases and J gave up 6 bases, with 17 bases separating them. Germline V gives CDR1 MNHNS, CDR2 SASEGT. The CDR3 coding sequence is TGTGCCAGCAGTGAAAGTTGGGCAGGGACTTTCGAGCAGTACTTC. It translates to CASSESWAGTFEQYF.

This clone was found once. Here the CDR3 reads CASSLTSRTSGYNEQFF. Written as DNA, the CDR3 is TGTGCCAGCAGCTTAACGAGCAGGACTAGCGGTTACAATGAGCAGTTCTTC. The chain links TRBV7-3 to TRBJ2-1, with TRBD2 identical over 10 bases. The CDR3 is 17 amino acids. The ends lost 0 bases at V and 4 bases at J; junction bases unmatched: 6. CDR1 is SGHTA, CDR2 FQGTGA, per germline.

The chain combines TRBV9 with TRBJ2-1, with 11 bases identical to TRBD2. This CDR3 comprises 16 residues. Trimming took 3 bases from V and 4 from J; bases not matched to a gene: 6. CDR1 is SGDLS and CDR2 is YYNGEE in the germline V gene. The CDR3 protein is CASSATGTSGYNEQFF. CDR3 nucleotide sequence: TGTGCCAGCAGCGCGACCGGGACTAGCGGTTACAATGAGCAGTTCTTC.

This sequence joins TRBV4-3 and TRBJ1-2; 7 nucleotides align to TRBD1. The J segment lost 4 bases and the V segment lost 1 base, leaving 9 bases of the junction unmatched. CDR1 is LGHNA and CDR2 is YSLEER in the germline V gene. The CDR3 has 16 residues. The DNA of the CDR3 is TGCGCCAGCAGCCAAGTGACAGGGAAGGCTCGCTATGGCTACACCTTC. Amino acid sequence: CASSQVTGKARYGYTF.

This clone has only a few counts. The V call is TRBV6-5, the J call TRBJ1-1; D remains ambiguous. V shed 7 bases and J shed 4 bases, with 10 bases lying between them. Germline CDR1 is MNHEY and CDR2 is SVGAGI. The CDR3 sequence is 12 residues long. The CDR3 loop is CASTARGTEAFF. For the CDR3, the DNA is TGTGCCAGCACCGCACGGGGCACTGAAGCTTTCTTT.

This sequence joins TRBV7-6 and TRBJ2-7; tentative D call: TRBD2 (5 bases). In germline, CDR1 is SGHVS, CDR2 FNYEAQ. The V end lost 0 bases, the J end lost 7 bases, and 13 bases lay between the germline ends. The CDR3 has 14 residues. The CDR3 DNA follows: TGTGCCAGCAGCTTAGCTGCGGCGGGTTGGGAGCAGTACTTC. It encodes CASSLAAAGWEQYF.

DNA of the CDR3: TGCGCCAGCAGCTCCTCTAGCGGAATTTCCTACAATGAGCAGTTCTTC. As protein: CASSSSSGISYNEQFF. The genes are TRBV5-1 and TRBJ2-1; 7 bases agree with TRBD2. V lost 3 bases to trimming and J lost 1 base; unmatched junction nucleotides: 7. Germline lookup yields CDR1 SGHRS and CDR2 YFSETQ. The CDR3 covers 16 residues.

The CDR3 reads CASSLEDSPNTEAFF. In DNA, the CDR3 is TGTGCCAGCAGCTTAGAGGACAGTCCTAACACTGAAGCTTTCTTT. The rearrangement joins TRBV7-2 to TRBJ1-1, with D maybe TRBD1 (6 bases). V was cut by 1 base and J by 2 bases, with 11 bases left in between. Germline values: CDR1 SGHTA, CDR2 FQGNSA. The CDR3 has 15 amino acids. Supplemented by reference TRBV7-2 and TRBJ1-1, the full variable domain reads GAGVSQSPSNKVTEKGKDVELRCDPISGHTALYWYRQSLGQGLEFLIYFQGNSAPDKSGLPSDRFSAERTGGSVSTLTIQRTQQEDSAVYLCASSLEDSPNTEAFFGQGTRLTVV.

This clone has just a few counts. The DNA of the CDR3 is TGTGCCACCAGCAGAGCCCAGGAGACCCAGTACTTC. Translated: CATSRAQETQYF. The V and J genes are TRBV15 and TRBJ2-5; D call uncertain. V was pared by 1 base and J by 5 bases, with 5 bases between. The CDR3 consists of 12 residues. Germline loops: CDR1 LNHNV, CDR2 YYDKDF (reference sequence).

This chain uses TRBV2 with TRBJ1-1; 7 positions agree with TRBD1. The CDR3 length is 12 residues. CDR1 SNHLY and CDR2 FYNNEI come from the germline V gene. Trimming took 9 bases from V and 2 from J; bases not matched to a gene: 3. The DNA of the CDR3 is TGTGCCAGGGGGACAGACAACACTGAAGCTTTCTTT. It codes for CARGTDNTEAFF.

The V gene is TRBV27, the J gene TRBJ1-4; 7 nucleotides line up with TRBD1. Trimming cost V 5 bases and J 13 bases; bases outside gene matches: 10. Germline loops: CDR1 MNHEY, CDR2 SMNVEV (reference sequence). This CDR3 has 13 amino acids. CDR3 residues: CASSPGGRGSLFF. In DNA form, the CDR3 reads TGTGCCAGCAGTCCCGGGGGCAGGGGGTCACTGTTTTTT.

This clone was counted once. CDR3 sequence: CASSAPSGGRAGLPQYF. DNA of the CDR3: TGTGCCAGCAGCGCACCCTCTGGCGGGAGGGCCGGTCTACCGCAGTACTTC. This chain links TRBV5-4 with TRBJ2-7, with TRBD2 matching over 9 bases. Germline V CDR1 and CDR2: SGHNT, YYREEE (reference sequence). After removal of 4 bases from V and 9 bases from J, the junction contained 20 bases not matched to a gene. There are 17 residues in the CDR3.

This chain joins TRBV7-2 and TRBJ1-4; 7 bases fit TRBD1. CDR3 length: 15 amino acids. Germline V gives CDR1 SGHTA, CDR2 FQGNSA. J lost 0 bases, V lost 5 bases, and 3 bases had no gene match. The CDR3 here is CASSRQGATNEKLFF. CDR3 nucleotides: TGTGCCAGCAGCCGCCAGGGGGCAACTAATGAAAAACTGTTTTTT.

The V and J genes are TRBV12-5 and TRBJ2-7, with a tentative D call TRBD2 (5 bases). The germline V gene has CDR1 LGHNT and CDR2 FRNRAP. V lost 5 bases, J lost 1 base, and 15 bases lay in between. This CDR3 comprises 15 residues. The CDR3 DNA reads as TGTGCTAGTGGTCCTCGGGGTAGCTATTCCTACGAGCAGTACTTC. This encodes CASGPRGSYSYEQYF.

The V call is TRBV7-2, the J call TRBJ1-1; D is possibly TRBD1 (5 bases). The V gene's germline CDR1 is SGHTA and CDR2 FQGNSA. The V end was cut by 5 bases, the J end by 7 bases, with 17 bases between. CDR3 length equals 14 residues. In DNA form, the CDR3 reads TGTGCCAGCAGCCCCCAGGGTCTAGTCGGTGAAGCTTTCTTT. Translation gives CASSPQGLVGEAFF.

This chain links TRBV25-1 with TRBJ1-2, with D tentatively TRBD1 (5 bases). This CDR3 contains 14 residues. Trimming stripped 0 bases from V and 6 bases from J, with 11 bases between. Germline-derived CDR1 and CDR2 are MGHDK and SYGVNS. The CDR3 loop reads CASSEYAGYHGYTF. The CDR3 bases are TGTGCCAGCAGTGAATATGCAGGGTATCATGGCTACACCTTC.

The table lists this clone with a count of one. CDR3 protein: CASRPKGGTSGREYNEQFF. The DNA for the CDR3 is TGTGCCAGTCGCCCTAAGGGCGGGACTAGCGGGAGAGAGTACAATGAGCAGTTCTTC. The V and J genes are TRBV19 and TRBJ2-1; TRBD2 matches at 14 bases. Germline V gives CDR1 LNHDA, CDR2 SQIVND (reference sequence). The CDR3 totals 19 residues. With 8 bases clipped from V and 4 bases from J, the junction kept 16 bases outside the gene matches.

About this clone itself: The junction and the germline gene differ at one end; a read error may be behind it. J is TRBJ2-3 and V is TRBV7-6; 9 nucleotides line up with TRBD1. This CDR3 is 17 amino acids long. Looked up from germline, CDR1 is SGHVS and CDR2 is FNYEAQ. The CDR3 nucleotides read TGTGCCAGCAGCTTAGAGACAGACAGGGGGAGCAGAGATACGCAGTATTTT. It is translated as CASSLETDRGSRDTQYF.